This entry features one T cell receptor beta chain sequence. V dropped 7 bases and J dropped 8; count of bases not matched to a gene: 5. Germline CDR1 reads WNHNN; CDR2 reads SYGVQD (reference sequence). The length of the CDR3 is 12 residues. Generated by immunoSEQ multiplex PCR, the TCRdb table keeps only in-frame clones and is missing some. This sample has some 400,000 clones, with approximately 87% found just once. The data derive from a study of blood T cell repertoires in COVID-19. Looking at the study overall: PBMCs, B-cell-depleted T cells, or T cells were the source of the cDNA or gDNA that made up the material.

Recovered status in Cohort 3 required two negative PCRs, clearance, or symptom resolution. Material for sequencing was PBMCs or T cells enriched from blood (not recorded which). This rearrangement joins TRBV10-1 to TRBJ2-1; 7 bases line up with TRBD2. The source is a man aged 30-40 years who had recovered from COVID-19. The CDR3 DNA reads TGCGCCAGCAAGGGGAGCGGGGATGAGCAGTTCTTC. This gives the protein CASKGSGDEQFF.